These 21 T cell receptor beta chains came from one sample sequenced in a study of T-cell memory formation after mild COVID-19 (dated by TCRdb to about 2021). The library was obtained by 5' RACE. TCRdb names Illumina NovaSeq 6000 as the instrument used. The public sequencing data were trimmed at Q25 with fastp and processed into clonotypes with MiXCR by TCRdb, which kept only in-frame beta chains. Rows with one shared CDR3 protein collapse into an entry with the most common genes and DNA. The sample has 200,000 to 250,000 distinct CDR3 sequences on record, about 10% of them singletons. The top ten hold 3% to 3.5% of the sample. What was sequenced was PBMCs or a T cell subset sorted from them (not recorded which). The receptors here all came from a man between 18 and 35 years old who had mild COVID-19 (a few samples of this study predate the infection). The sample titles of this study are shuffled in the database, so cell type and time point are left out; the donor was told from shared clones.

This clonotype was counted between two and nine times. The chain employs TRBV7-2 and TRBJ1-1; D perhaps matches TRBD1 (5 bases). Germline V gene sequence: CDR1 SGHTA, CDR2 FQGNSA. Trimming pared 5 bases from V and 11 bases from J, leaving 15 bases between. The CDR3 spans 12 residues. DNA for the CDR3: TGTGCCAGCAGCCCCCATCGGGGCGGCGCTTTCTTT. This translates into CASSPHRGGAFF.

The CDR3 DNA follows: TGTGCCAGCAGCCAAGATACGAGGTTATCTGAAGCTTTCTTT. This translates into CASSQDTRLSEAFF. This chain joins TRBV4-2 and TRBJ1-1, with D unresolved. V was trimmed by 0 bases and J by 6 bases, leaving 11 bases between them. The length of the CDR3 is 14 residues. The V gene's germline CDR1 is LGHNA and CDR2 YNFKEQ.

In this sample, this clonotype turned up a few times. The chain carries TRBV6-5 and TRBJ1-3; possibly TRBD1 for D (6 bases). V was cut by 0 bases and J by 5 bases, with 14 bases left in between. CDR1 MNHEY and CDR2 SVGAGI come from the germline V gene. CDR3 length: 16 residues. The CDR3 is CASSYSSSGGRNTIYF. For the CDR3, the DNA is TGTGCCAGCAGTTACTCGAGTTCGGGGGGCAGAAACACCATATATTTT.

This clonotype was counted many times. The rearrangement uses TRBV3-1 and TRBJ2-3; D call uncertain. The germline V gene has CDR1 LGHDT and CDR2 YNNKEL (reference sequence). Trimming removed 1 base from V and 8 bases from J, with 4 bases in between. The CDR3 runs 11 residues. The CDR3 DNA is TGTGCCAGCAGCCAAGGGGGTACGCAGTATTTT. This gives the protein CASSQGGTQYF.

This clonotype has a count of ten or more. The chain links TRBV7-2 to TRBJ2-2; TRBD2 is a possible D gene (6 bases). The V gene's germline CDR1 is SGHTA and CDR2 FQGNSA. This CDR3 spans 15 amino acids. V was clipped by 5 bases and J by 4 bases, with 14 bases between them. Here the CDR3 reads CASSLLSGGTGELFF. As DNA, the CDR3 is TGTGCCAGCAGCCTGCTATCCGGGGGCACCGGGGAGCTGTTTTTT.

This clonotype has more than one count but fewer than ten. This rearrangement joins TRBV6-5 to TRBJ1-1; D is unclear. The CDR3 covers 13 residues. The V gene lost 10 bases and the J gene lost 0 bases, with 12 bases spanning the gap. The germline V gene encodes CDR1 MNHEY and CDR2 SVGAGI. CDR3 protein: CATERTVNTEAFF. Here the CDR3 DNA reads TGTGCCACAGAAAGGACGGTGAACACTGAAGCTTTCTTT.

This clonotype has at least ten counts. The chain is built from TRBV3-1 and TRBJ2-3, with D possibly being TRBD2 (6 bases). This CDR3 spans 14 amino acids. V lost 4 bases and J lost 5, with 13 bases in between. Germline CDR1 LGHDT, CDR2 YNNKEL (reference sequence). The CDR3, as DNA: TGTGCCAGCAGCCTAACTAGCAGTGGAGATACGCAGTATTTT. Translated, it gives CASSLTSSGDTQYF.

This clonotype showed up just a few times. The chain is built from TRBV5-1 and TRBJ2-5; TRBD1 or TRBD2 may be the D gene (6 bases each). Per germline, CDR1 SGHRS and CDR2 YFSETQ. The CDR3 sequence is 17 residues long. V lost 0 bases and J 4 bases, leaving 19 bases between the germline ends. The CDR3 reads CASSLGVGGHYGETQYF. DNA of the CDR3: TGCGCCAGCAGCTTGGGGGTCGGGGGCCACTATGGAGAGACCCAGTACTTC.

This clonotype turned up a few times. The CDR3 loop is CASSLDRRREAFF. Here the CDR3 DNA reads TGTGCCAGCAGCTTAGATCGAAGACGTGAAGCTTTCTTT. The rearrangement links TRBV7-8 to TRBJ1-1; D uncertain. V shed 1 base and J shed 7 bases, with 10 bases lying between them. From germline, CDR1 is SGHVS and CDR2 FQNEAQ. The CDR3 loop spans 13 amino acids.

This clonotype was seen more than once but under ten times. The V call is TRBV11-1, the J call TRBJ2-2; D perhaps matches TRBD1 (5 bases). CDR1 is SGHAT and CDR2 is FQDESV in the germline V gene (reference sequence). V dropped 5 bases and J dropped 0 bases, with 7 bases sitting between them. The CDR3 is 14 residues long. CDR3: CASSRQSNTGELFF. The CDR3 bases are TGTGCCAGCAGCAGACAGTCGAACACCGGGGAGCTGTTTTTT.

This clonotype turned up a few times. The CDR3 DNA sequence: TGCGCCAGCAGCGCCGGGGAGACAGGCTACGAGCAGTACTTC. Protein sequence: CASSAGETGYEQYF. This chain joins TRBV5-1 and TRBJ2-7, with a tentative D call TRBD1 (6 bases). Trimming shortened V by 4 bases and J by 3 bases, and 14 bases separated the two germline ends. Germline CDR1 is SGHRS and CDR2 is YFSETQ. This CDR3 is built from 14 residues.

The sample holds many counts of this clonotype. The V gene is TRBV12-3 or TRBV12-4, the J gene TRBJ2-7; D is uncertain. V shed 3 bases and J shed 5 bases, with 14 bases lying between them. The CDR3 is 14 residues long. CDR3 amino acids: CASSLLLSSDEQYF. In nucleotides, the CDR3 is TGTGCCAGCAGTTTGTTGTTGAGTTCGGACGAGCAGTACTTC.

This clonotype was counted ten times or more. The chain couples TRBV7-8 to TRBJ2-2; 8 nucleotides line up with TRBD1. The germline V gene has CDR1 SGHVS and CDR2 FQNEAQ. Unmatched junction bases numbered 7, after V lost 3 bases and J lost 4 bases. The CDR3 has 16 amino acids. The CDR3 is CASSFSEDRVTGELFF. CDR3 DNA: TGTGCCAGCAGCTTCTCCGAGGACAGGGTCACCGGGGAGCTGTTTTTT.

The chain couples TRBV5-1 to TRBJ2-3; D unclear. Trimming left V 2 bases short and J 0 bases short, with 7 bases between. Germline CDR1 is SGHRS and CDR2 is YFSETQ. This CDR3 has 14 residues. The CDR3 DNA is TGCGCCAGCAGCTTTATCCCAAGCACAGATACGCAGTATTTT. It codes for CASSFIPSTDTQYF.

The CDR3 protein is CATSLRAGVNNEQFF. The CDR3, as DNA: TGTGCCACCAGCCTCCGGGCGGGGGTCAACAATGAGCAGTTCTTC. This chain uses TRBV24-1 with TRBJ2-1, with 7 positions matching TRBD2. The V gene's germline CDR1 is KGHDR and CDR2 SFDVKD. The CDR3 sequence is 15 residues long. The junction had 10 bases not matched to a gene; V was cut back by 7 bases and J by 5 bases.

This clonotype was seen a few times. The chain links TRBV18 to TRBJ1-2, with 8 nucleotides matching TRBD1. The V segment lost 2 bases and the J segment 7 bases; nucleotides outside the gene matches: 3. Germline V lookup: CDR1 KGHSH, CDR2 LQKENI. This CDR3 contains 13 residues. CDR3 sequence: CASSPRTGFGYTF. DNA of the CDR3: TGTGCCAGCTCACCAAGGACAGGGTTTGGCTACACCTTC. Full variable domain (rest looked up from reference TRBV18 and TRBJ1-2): NAGVMQNPRHLVRRRGQEARLRCSPMKGHSHVYWYRQLPEEGLKFMVYLQKENIIDESGMPKERFSAEFPKEGPSILRIQQVVRGDSAAYFCASSPRTGFGYTFGSGTRLTVV.

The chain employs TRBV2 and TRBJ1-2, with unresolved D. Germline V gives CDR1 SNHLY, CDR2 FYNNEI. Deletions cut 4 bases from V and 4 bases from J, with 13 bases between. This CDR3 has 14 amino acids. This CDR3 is CASSAEGILYGYTF. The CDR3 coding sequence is TGTGCCAGCAGTGCAGAAGGGATACTCTATGGCTACACCTTC. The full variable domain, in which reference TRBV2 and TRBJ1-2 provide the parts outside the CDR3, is EPEVTQTPSHQVTQMGQEVILRCVPISNHLYFYWYRQILGQKVEFLVSFYNNEISEKSEIFDDQFSVERPDGSNFTLKIRSTKLEDSAMYFCASSAEGILYGYTFGSGTRLTVV.

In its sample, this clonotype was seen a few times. CDR3 in DNA: TGCGCCAGCAGCCTCGCTGGGGGGGCAGCGCGCTATGGCTACACCTTC. This encodes CASSLAGGAARYGYTF. The V gene is TRBV5-1, the J gene TRBJ1-2; D is possibly TRBD1 (6 bases). The CDR3 sequence is 16 residues long. Looked up from germline, CDR1 is SGHRS and CDR2 is YFSETQ. The V gene lost 4 bases and the J gene lost 4 bases, with 20 bases spanning the gap.

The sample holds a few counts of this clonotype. CDR3 amino acids: CASSLAPGHPQPQHF. For the CDR3, the DNA is TGTGCCAGCAGCTTAGCGCCAGGGCACCCTCAGCCCCAGCATTTT. The chain recombines TRBV7-9 with TRBJ1-5; the D gene is possibly TRBD1 (5 bases). V lost 0 bases, J lost 6 bases, and 12 bases lay in between. CDR3 length: 15 residues. Germline CDR1 is SEHNR and CDR2 is FQNEAQ (reference sequence).

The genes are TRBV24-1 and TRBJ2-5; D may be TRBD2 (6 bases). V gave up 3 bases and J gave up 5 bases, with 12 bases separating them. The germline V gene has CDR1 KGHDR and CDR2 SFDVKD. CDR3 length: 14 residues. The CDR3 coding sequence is TGTGCCACCAGTGATGGGGTGGCGGGGGAGACCCAGTACTTC. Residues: CATSDGVAGETQYF.

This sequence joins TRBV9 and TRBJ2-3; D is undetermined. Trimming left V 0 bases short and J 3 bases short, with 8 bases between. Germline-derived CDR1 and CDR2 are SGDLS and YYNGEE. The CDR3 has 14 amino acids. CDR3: CASSVGSGTDTQYF. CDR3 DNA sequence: TGTGCCAGCAGCGTAGGGTCTGGAACAGATACGCAGTATTTT.